These 10 T cell receptor beta chains were all obtained from the same sample, sequenced in a study of cytomegalovirus exposure and HLA in healthy donors. Clones were sequenced by immunoSEQ multiplex PCR, and TCRdb holds only the in-frame ones, with some missing. This table has 95,000 to 150,000 clones, about nine tenths appearing once. The specimen sequenced was PBMCs. These receptors all come from a woman between 18 and 29 years old in good health and CMV-seronegative.

The chain is built from TRBV5-1 and TRBJ1-1, with TRBD1 matching over 9 bases. The CDR3 is 16 amino acids. J gave up 5 bases and V 0 bases, and 8 bases lay outside the gene matches. Germline CDR1 and CDR2: SGHRS and YFSETQ. CDR3 amino acids: CASSLESDRGDTEAFF. CDR3 nucleotides: TGCGCCAGCAGCTTGGAATCGGACAGGGGAGATACTGAAGCTTTCTTT.

V and J are TRBV5-1 and TRBJ1-2; possibly TRBD1 for D (5 bases). The CDR3 extends over 13 amino acids. Trimming left V 5 bases short and J 3 bases short, with 11 bases between. CDR1 and CDR2 from the germline V gene are SGHRS and YFSETQ. For the CDR3, the DNA is TGCGCCAGCAGAAGAGGGGAGGACTATGGCTACACCTTC. This gives the protein CASRRGEDYGYTF.

The V call is TRBV2, the J call TRBJ2-7; 7 positions agree with TRBD2. J gave up 1 base and V 3 bases, and 3 bases lay outside the gene matches. Germline-derived CDR1 and CDR2 are SNHLY and FYNNEI. This CDR3 region has 14 residues. The CDR3 sequence: CASSESSGSYEQYF. DNA of the CDR3: TGTGCCAGCAGTGAGTCTAGCGGTTCCTACGAGCAGTACTTC.

The rearrangement uses TRBV7-9 and TRBJ2-5; TRBD1 agrees at 7 bases. The CDR3 is 14 amino acids. The V and J ends lost 1 base and 4 bases, in that order; junction bases with no gene match: 3. CDR1 is SEHNR, CDR2 FQNEAQ, per germline (reference sequence). DNA of the CDR3: TGTGCCAGCAGCTTAGAGCCAGGGGGAGAGACCCAGTACTTC. Its translation is CASSLEPGGETQYF.

This chain joins TRBV29-1 and TRBJ1-2; a possible D gene is TRBD1 (5 bases). This CDR3 comprises 14 residues. CDR1 and CDR2 from the germline V gene are SQVTM and ANQGSEA. V gave up 3 bases and J gave up 5 bases, with 16 bases separating them. The CDR3 nucleotides read TGCAGCGTTGATACCCCCCCCTCAGGGTATGGCTACACCTTC. It specifies CSVDTPPSGYGYTF.

This chain connects TRBV7-6 to TRBJ2-1, with TRBD2 matching 7 bases. The V and J ends lost 4 bases and 6 bases, in that order; junction bases with no gene match: 3. The CDR3 loop spans 13 amino acids. Germline V lookup: CDR1 SGHVS, CDR2 FNYEAQ. CDR3 protein: CASSSRLANEQFF. As DNA, the CDR3 is TGTGCCAGCAGCTCCCGACTAGCCAATGAGCAGTTCTTC. Full variable domain (outside the CDR3, taken from reference TRBV7-6 and TRBJ2-1): GAGVSQSPRYKVTKRGQDVALRCDPISGHVSLYWYRQALGQGPEFLTYFNYEAQQDKSGLPNDRFSAERPEGSISTLTIQRTEQRDSAMYRCASSSRLANEQFFGPGTRLTVL.

The V call is TRBV28, the J call TRBJ2-7; TRBD2 is a possible D gene (5 bases). Germline loops: CDR1 MDHEN, CDR2 SYDVKM. The ends were cut back, 4 bases at V and 2 bases at J, with 18 bases in the middle. This CDR3 is 16 amino acids long. The CDR3 reads CASSSTDYESTYEQYF. The CDR3 DNA reads as TGTGCCAGCAGTTCCACCGACTACGAAAGCACCTACGAGCAGTACTTC.

The chain uses TRBV19 and TRBJ1-1; 7 nucleotides agree with TRBD1. This CDR3 spans 14 amino acids. Germline assignment: CDR1 LNHDA and CDR2 SQIVND (reference sequence). J was trimmed by 0 bases and V by 6 bases; bases with no gene match: 4. The CDR3 is CASSPGQMNTEAFF. The DNA for the CDR3 is TGTGCCAGTAGCCCGGGACAGATGAACACTGAAGCTTTCTTT.

In regard to this clone: At one end the junction does not follow the germline gene, possibly because of a read error. The rearrangement joins TRBV7-7 to TRBJ2-1; no clear D. The CDR3 is 13 amino acids. Germline V gene data show CDR1 as SSHAT and CDR2 as FNYEAQ (reference sequence). The CDR3 DNA is TGTGCTAGCAGCCCGGGTGGTTTTAATGAGCAGTTCTTC. It encodes CASSPGGFNEQFF.

The genes are TRBV19 and TRBJ2-7; tentative D call: TRBD1 (6 bases). CDR3 length: 16 residues. V was clipped by 4 bases and J by 2 bases, with 18 bases between them. In germline, CDR1 is LNHDA, CDR2 SQIVND (reference sequence). Here the CDR3 reads CASSNRATGVAYEQYF. CDR3 nucleotide sequence: TGTGCCAGTAGTAACAGGGCGACAGGAGTTGCCTACGAGCAGTACTTC.